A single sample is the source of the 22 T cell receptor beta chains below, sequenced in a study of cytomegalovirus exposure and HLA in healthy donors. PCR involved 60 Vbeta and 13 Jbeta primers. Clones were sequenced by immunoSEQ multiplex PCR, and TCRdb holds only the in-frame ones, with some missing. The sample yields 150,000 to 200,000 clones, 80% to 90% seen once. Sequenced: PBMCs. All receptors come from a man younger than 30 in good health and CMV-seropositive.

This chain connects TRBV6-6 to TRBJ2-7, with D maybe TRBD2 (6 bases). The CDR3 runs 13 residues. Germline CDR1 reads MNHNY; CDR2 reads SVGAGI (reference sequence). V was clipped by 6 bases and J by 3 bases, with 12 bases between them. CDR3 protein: CASSPLGGYEQYF. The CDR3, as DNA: TGTGCCAGCAGCCCCCTGGGGGGCTACGAGCAGTACTTC.

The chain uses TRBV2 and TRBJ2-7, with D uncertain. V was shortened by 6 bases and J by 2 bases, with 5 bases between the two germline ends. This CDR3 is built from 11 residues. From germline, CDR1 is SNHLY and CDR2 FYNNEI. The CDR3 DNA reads TGTGCCAGCAGAGCCGCCTACGAGCAGTACTTC. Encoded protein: CASRAAYEQYF.

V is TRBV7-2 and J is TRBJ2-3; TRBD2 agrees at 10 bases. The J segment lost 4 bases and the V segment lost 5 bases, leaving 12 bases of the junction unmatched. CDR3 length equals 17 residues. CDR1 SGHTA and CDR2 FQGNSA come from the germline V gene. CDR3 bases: TGTGCCAGCAGCCGTGAGCGGGGGGGCCTCAGGGCAGATACGCAGTATTTT. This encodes CASSRERGGLRADTQYF. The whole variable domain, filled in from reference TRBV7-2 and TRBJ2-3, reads GAGVSQSPSNKVTEKGKDVELRCDPISGHTALYWYRQSLGQGLEFLIYFQGNSAPDKSGLPSDRFSAERTGGSVSTLTIQRTQQEDSAVYLCASSRERGGLRADTQYFGPGTRLTVL.

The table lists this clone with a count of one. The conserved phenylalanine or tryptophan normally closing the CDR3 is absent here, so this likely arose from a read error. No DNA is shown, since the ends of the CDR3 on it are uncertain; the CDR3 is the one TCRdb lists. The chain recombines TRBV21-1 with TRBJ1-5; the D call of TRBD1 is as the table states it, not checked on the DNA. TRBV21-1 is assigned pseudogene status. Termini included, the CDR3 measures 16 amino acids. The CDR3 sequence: CASSKAGQGCNQPQHL.

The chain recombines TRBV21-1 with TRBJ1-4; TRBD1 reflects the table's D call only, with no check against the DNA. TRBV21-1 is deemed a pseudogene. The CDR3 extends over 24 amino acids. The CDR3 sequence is CASSKGKEGAVVGKRLGDNEKLFF. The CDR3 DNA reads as TGTGCCAGCAGCAAAGGGAAAGAGGGGGCGGTTGTCGGGAAACGGTTAGGGGACAATGAAAAACTGTTTTTT.

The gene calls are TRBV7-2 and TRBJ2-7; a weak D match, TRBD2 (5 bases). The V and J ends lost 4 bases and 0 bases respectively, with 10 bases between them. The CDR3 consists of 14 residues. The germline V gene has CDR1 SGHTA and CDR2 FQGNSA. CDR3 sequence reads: CASSWRTSSYEQYF. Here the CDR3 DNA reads TGTGCCAGCAGCTGGCGTACTAGCTCCTACGAGCAGTACTTC.

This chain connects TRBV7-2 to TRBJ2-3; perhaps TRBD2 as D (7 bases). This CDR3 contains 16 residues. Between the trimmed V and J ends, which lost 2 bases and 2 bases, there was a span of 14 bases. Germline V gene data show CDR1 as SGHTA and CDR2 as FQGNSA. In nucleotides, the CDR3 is TGTGCCAGCAGCTTACGGGGGGCCAGAAACACAGATACGCAGTATTTT. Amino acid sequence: CASSLRGARNTDTQYF.

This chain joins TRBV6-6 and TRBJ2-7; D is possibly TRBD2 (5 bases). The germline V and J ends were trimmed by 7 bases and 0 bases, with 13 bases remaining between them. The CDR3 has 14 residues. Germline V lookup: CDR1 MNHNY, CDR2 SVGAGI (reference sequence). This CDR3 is CASTMEAGSYEQYF. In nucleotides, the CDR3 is TGTGCCAGCACAATGGAGGCAGGCTCCTACGAGCAGTACTTC.

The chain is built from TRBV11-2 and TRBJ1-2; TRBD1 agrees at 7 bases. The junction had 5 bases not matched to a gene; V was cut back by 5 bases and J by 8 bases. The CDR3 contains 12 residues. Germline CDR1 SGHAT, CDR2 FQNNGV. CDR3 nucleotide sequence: TGTGCCAGCAGCGAAGACAGGGAGGGCTACACCTTC. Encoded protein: CASSEDREGYTF.

This CDR3 reads CASSQKGDQPQHF. CDR3 DNA: TGCGCCAGCAGCCAAAAAGGGGATCAGCCCCAGCATTTT. V usage is TRBV4-1 and J usage is TRBJ1-5; the D gene is possibly TRBD1 (5 bases). The germline V gene has CDR1 MGHRA and CDR2 YSYEKL. V was trimmed by 2 bases and J by 5 bases, leaving 7 bases between them. The CDR3 has 13 amino acids.

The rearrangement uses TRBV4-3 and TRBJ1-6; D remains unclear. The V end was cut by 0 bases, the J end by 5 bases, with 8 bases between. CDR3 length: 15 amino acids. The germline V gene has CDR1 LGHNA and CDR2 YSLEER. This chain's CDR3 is CASSQEYKDNSPLHF. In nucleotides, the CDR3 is TGCGCCAGCAGCCAAGAATACAAAGATAATTCACCCCTCCACTTT.

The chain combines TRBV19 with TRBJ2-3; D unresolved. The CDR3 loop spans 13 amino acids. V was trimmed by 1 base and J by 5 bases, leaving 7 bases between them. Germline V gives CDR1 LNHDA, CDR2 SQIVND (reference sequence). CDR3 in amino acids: CASSIVRGDTQYF. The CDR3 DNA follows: TGTGCCAGTAGTATAGTACGAGGAGATACGCAGTATTTT.

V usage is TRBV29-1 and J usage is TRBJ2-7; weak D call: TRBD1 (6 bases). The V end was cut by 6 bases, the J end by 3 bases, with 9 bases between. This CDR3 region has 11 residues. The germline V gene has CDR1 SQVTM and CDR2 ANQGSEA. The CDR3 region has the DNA TGCAGCGTCCAACAGGGCTACGAGCAGTACTTC. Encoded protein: CSVQQGYEQYF.

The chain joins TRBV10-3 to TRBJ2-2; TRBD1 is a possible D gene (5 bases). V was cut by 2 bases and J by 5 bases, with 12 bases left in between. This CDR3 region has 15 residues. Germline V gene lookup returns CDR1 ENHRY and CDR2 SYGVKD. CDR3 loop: CAISEPQGSTGELFF. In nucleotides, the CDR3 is TGTGCCATCAGTGAGCCCCAGGGAAGTACCGGGGAGCTGTTTTTT.

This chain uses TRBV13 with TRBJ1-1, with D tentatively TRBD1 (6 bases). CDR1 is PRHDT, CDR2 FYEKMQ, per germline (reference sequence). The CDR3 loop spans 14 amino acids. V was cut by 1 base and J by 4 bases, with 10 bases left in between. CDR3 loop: CASSLDRAGTEAFF. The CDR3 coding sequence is TGTGCCAGCAGCTTAGACAGGGCGGGCACTGAAGCTTTCTTT.

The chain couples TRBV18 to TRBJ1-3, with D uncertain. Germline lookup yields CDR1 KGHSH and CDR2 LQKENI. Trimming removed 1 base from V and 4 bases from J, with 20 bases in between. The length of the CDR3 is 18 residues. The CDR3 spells CASSPLLQGRAGGNTIYF. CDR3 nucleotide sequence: TGTGCCAGCTCACCACTTCTCCAAGGTCGGGCGGGAGGAAACACCATATATTTT.

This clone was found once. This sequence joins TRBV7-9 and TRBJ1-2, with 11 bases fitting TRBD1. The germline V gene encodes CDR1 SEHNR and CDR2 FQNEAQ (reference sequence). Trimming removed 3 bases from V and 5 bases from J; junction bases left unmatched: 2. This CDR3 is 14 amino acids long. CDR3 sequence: CASSFGTGGYGYTF. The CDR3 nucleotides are TGTGCCAGCAGCTTTGGGACAGGGGGATATGGCTACACCTTC.

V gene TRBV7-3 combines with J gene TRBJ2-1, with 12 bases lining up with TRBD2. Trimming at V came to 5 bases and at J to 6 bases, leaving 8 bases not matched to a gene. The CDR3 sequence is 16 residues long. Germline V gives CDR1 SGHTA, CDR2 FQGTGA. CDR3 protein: CASSIESSGGANEQFF. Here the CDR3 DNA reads TGTGCCAGCAGCATAGAATCTAGCGGGGGGGCCAATGAGCAGTTCTTC.

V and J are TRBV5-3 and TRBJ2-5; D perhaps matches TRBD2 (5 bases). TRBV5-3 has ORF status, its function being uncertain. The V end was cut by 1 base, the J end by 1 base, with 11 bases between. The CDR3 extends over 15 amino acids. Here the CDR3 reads CARSLQREIQETQYF. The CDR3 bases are TGTGCCAGAAGCTTGCAAAGGGAGATCCAAGAGACCCAGTACTTC.

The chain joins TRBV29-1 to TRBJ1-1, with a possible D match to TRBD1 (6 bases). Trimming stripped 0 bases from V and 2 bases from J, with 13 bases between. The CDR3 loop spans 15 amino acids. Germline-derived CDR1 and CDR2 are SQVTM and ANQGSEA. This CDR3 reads CSVEDTGIPNTEAFF. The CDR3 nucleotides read TGCAGCGTTGAAGACACAGGGATCCCCAACACTGAAGCTTTCTTT.

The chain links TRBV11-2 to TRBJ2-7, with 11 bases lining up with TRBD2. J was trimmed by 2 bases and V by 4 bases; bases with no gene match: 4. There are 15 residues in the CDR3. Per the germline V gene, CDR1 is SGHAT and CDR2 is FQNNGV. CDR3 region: CASSSPTSGAYEQYF. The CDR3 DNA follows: TGTGCCAGCAGCTCCCCGACTAGCGGGGCCTACGAGCAGTACTTC. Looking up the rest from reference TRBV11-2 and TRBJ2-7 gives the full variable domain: EAGVAQSPRYKIIEKRQSVAFWCNPISGHATLYWYQQILGQGPKLLIQFQNNGVVDDSQLPKDRFSAERLKGVDSTLKIQPAKLEDSAVYLCASSSPTSGAYEQYFGPGTRLTVT.

The CDR3 loop is CASSRREGTGELFF. DNA for the CDR3: TGCGCCAGCAGCCGCAGGGAAGGTACCGGGGAGCTGTTTTTT. The J gene is TRBJ2-2, the V gene TRBV4-3; perhaps TRBD1 as D (5 bases). Looked up from germline, CDR1 is LGHNA and CDR2 is YSLEER. The germline V and J ends were trimmed by 4 bases and 5 bases, with 11 bases remaining between them. This CDR3 region has 14 residues.